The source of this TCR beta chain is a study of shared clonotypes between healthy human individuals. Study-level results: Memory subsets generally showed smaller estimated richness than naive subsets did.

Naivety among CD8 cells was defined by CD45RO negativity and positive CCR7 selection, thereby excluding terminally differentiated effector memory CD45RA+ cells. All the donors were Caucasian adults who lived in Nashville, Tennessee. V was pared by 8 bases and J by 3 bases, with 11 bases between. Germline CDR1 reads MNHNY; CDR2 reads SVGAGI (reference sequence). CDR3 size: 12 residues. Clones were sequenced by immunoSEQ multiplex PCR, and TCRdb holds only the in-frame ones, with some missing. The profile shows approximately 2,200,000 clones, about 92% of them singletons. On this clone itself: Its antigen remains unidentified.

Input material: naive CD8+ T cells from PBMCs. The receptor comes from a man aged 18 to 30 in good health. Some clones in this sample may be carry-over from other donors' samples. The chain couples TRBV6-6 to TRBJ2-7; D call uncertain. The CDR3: CASGKQSYEQYF. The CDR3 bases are TGTGCCAGCGGTAAACAGAGCTACGAGCAGTACTTC.